Reported below is one TCR beta chain. Its cognate antigen has yet to be identified. No much larger clonotype is one base removed from it; base qualities were not supplied. This specimen belongs to a study of blood T cell repertoires in COVID-19 (dated by TCRdb to 2020 to 2022). Notes on the research overall: Samples covering the acute and convalescent phases of COVID-19 were provided by collaborators in the United States, Italy and Spain. Where available, HLA class I and class II types were obtained from metadata supplied by the sample provider rather than from assay-based typing. The dataset comprised deeply sampled blood TCRbeta repertoires from subjects exposed to, actively infected with, or recovered from COVID-19. The material from the prospective study consisted of cDNA or gDNA derived from T cells, B-cell-depleted T cells, or PBMCs. The samples were drawn from two sources: the first 160 participants of the ongoing ImmuneRACE study, and 1,000 to 1,500 subjects contributed by 6 global collaborators. Sample metadata almost always included a de-identified subject ID, COVID-19 status, age in years and sex. A freely available public database, intended as a resource for researchers studying the immune response to SARS-CoV-2, is where the repertoires were released. Paper-wide results and their limitations: The amount of clinical and demographic metadata varied by source and participant and was provided uncurated.

TCRbeta CDR3 regions were amplified from genomic DNA using the immunoSEQ Assay, a bias-controlled multiplex PCR. The source study handled its data this way. The number of nucleated cells in each sample was estimated by amplification of reference gene primers within the assay. To quantify the absolute abundance of each unique TCRbeta CDR3 rearrangement, sequence reads were collapsed and filtered. For each sample, productive Simpson clonality was calculated as the square root of Simpson's diversity index over productive rearrangements. TCRdb re-hosts the immuneACCESS table, in-frame sequences only. Its copies lack some clones; in the studies checked, an unresolved V gene accounts for under half of them, and the cause for the rest is not known. The D gene and trimming were derived from the DNA, and the V and J assignments and clone size from that table. Here the sample has approximately 210,000 clones; approximately 86% occur a single time. Approximately 15% of the sample lies in the top ten.

Enrolling through a virtual design, the prospective study's participants ranged in age from roughly 18 to 89 years and lived across 24 United States geographic areas. In the prospective study, participants were assigned to cohorts based on the clinical history participants reported in a screening survey and a study questionnaire. Each participant in the prospective study had whole blood, serum and a nasopharyngeal or oropharyngeal swab collected by mobile phlebotomists. Prospective study participants could optionally give additional blood draws and questionnaires over an approximately two-month period. Before DNA extraction, prospective study blood samples were shipped either frozen or at room temperature. CDR1 and CDR2 were assigned from the germline V gene (reference sequence) as LNHDA and SQIVND. From cysteine to phenylalanine, the CDR3 is 15 amino acids long. This entry keeps only the CDR3 DNA: 45 bases, framed from base 1. Deletion took 2 bases off V and 0 bases off J, with a span of 7 bases between the germline ends.

The clonotype comes from a woman aged 45-60 years with acute COVID-19. The rearranged segments are TRBV19 and TRBJ2-2; TRBD1 is possibly the D segment (5 matching bases). Sequencing was carried out using PBMCs or T cells enriched from blood (not recorded which). The bases read TGTGCCAGTAGTATACAGGGAACGAACACCGGGGAGCTGTTTTTT. This yields the protein CASSIQGTNTGELFF.